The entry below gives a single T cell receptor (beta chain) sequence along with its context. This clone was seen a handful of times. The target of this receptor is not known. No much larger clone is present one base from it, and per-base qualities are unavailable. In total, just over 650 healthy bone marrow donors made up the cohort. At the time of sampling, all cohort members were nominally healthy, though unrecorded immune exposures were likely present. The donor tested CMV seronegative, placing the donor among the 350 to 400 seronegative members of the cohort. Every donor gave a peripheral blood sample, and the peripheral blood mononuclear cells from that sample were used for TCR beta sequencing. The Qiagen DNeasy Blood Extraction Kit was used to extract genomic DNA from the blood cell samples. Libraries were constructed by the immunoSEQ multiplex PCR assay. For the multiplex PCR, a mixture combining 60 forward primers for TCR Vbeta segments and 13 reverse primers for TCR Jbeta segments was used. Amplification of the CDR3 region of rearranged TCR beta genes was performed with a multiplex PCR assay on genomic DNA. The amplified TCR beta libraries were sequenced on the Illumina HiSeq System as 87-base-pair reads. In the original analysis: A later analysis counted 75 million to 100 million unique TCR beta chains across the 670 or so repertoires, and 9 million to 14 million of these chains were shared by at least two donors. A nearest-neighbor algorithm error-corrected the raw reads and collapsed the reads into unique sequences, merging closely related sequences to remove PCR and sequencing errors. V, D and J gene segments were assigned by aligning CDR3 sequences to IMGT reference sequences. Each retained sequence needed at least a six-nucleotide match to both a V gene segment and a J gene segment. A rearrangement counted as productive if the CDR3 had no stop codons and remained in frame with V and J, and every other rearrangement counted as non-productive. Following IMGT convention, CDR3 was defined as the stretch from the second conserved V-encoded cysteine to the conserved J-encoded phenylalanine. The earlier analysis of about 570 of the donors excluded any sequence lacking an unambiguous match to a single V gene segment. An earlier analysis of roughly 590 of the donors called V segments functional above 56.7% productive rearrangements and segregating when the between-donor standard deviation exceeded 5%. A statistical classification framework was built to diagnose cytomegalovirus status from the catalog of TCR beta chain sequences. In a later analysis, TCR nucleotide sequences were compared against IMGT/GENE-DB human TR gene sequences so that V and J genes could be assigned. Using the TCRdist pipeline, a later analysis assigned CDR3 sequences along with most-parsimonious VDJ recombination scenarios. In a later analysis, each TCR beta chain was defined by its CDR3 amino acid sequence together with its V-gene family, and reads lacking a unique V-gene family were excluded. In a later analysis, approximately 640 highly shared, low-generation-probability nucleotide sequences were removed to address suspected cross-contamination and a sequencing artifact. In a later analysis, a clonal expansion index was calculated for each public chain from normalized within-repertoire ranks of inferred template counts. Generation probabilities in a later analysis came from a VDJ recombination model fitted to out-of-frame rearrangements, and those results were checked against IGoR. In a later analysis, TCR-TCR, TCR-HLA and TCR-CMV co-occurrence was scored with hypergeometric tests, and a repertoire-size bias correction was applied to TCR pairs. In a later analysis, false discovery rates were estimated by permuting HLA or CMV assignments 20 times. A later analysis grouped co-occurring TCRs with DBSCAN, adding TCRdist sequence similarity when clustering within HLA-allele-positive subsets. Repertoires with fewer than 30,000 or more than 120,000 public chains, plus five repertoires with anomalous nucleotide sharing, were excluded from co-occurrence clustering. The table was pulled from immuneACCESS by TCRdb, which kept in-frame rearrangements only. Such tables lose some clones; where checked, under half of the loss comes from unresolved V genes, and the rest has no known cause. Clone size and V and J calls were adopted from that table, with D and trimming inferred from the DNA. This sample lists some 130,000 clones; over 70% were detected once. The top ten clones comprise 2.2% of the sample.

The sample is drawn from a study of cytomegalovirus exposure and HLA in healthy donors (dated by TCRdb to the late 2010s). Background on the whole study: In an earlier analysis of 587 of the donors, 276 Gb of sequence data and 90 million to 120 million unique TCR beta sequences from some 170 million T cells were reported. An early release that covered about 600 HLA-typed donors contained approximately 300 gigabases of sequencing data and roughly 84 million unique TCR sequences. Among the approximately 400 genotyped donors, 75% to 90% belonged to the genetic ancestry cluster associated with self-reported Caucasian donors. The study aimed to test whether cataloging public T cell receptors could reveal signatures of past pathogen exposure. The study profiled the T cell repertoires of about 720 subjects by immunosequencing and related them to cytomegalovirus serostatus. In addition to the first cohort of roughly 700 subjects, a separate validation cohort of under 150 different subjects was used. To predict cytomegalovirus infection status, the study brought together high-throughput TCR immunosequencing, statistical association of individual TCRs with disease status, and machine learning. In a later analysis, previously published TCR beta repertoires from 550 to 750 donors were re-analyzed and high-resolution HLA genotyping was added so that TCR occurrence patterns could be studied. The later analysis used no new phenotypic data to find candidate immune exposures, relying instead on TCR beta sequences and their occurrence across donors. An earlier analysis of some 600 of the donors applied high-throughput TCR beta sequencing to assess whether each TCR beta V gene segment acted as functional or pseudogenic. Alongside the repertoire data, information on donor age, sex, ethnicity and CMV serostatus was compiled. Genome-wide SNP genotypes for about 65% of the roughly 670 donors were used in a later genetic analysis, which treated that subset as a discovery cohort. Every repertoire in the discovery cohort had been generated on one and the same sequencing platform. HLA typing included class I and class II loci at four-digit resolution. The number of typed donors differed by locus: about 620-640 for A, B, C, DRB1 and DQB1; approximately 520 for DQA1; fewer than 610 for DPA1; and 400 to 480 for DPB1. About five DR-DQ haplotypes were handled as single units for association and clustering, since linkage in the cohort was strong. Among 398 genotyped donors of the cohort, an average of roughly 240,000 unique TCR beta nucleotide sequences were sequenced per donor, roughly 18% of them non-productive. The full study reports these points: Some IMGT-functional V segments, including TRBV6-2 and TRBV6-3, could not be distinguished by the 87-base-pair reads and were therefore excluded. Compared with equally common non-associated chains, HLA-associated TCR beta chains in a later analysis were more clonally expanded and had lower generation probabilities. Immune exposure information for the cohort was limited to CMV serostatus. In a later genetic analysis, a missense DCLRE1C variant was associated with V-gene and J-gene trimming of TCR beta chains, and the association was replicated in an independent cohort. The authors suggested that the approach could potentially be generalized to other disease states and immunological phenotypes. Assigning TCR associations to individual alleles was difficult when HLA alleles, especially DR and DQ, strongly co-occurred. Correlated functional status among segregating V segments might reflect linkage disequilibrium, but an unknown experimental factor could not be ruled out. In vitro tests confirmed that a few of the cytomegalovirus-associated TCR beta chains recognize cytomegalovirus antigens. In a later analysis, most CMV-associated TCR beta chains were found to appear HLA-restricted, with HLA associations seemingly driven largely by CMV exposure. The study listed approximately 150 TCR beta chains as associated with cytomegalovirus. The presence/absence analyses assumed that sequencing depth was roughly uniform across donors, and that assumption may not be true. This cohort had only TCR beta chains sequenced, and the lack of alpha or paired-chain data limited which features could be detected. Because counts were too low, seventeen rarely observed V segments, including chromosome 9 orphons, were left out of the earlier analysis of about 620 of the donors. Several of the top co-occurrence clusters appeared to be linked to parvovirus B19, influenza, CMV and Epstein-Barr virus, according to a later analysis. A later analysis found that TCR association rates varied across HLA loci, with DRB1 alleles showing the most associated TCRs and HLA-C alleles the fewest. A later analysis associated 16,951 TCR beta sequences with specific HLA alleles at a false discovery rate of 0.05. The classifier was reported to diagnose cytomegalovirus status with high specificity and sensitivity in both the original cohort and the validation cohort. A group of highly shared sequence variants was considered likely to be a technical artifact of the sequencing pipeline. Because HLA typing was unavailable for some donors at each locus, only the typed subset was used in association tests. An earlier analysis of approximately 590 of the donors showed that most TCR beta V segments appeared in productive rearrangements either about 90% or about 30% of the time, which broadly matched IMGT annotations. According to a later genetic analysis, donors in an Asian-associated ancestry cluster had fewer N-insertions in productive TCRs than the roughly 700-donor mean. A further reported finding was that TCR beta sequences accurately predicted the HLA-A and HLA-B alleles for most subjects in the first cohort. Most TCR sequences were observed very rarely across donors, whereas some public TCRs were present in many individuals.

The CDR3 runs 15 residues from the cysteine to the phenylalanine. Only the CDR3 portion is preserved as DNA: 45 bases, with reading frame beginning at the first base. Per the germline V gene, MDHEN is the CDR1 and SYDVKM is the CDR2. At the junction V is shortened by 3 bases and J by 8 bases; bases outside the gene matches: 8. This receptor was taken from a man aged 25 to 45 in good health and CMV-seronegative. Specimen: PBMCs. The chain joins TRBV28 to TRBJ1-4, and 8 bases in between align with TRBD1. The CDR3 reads CASSLPRQGMEKLFF. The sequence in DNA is TGTGCCAGCAGTTTGCCTCGACAGGGGATGGAAAAACTGTTTTTT.